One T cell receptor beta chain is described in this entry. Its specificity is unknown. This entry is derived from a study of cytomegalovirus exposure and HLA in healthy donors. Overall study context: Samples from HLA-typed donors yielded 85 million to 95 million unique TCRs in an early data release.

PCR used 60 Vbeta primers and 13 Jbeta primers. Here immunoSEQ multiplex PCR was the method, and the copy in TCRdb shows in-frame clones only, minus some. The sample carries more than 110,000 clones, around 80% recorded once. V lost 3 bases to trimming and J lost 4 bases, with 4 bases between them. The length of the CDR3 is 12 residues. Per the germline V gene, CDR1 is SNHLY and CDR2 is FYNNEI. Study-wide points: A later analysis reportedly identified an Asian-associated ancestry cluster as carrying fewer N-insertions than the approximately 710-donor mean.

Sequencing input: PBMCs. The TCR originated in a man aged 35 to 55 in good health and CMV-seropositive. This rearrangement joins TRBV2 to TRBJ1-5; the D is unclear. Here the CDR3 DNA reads TGTGCCAGCAGTGACGGGAATCAGCCCCAGCATTTT. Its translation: CASSDGNQPQHF.